This T cell receptor beta chain was documented in a study of CD4 T cells in relation to SARS-CoV-2 and coronaviruses. Study-wide context: A couple of subjects were Hispanic; patients were under 10 males and a few females.

The method was immunoSEQ multiplex PCR; TCRdb's version includes in-frame clones alone and lacks a portion of them. The sample holds approximately 37,000 clones, 75% to 90% seen once. Germline trimming cut 4 bases from V and 13 bases from J; bases unmatched to any gene: 8. The CDR3 has 13 amino acids. Germline CDR1 and CDR2: LGHDT and YNNKEL (reference sequence). Naive and memory CD4+ T cells were separated from cryopreserved PBMCs. This clone has only a few counts. The sequence was obtained from an adult with COVID-19. The sequencing input was memory CD4+ T cells from PBMCs. The rearrangement joins TRBV3-1 (or the pseudogene TRBV3-2) to TRBJ1-2, with 11 positions matching TRBD1. CDR3 bases: TGTGCCAGCAGCCCAGGGGGACAGGGGGAAGTCACCTTC. Its translation is CASSPGGQGEVTF.